This T cell receptor beta chain was sequenced during a study of blood T cell repertoires in COVID-19. Sequenced by immunoSEQ multiplex PCR; TCRdb stores in-frame clones only, minus some. The table lists about 180,000 clones, roughly nine tenths of them singletons. Per the germline V gene, CDR1 is SGHRS and CDR2 is YFSETQ. This CDR3 has 13 residues. The germline V and J ends were trimmed by 3 bases and 3 bases, with 9 bases remaining between them. Participants, roughly 18 to 90 years old, spanned around 25 US areas. The V call is TRBV5-1, the J call TRBJ1-2, with D hard to call. The sample taken for sequencing was PBMCs or T cells enriched from blood (not recorded which). The receptor's source is a woman in her thirties or forties with acute COVID-19. The CDR3 is CASSSQVDYGYTF. As DNA, the CDR3 is TGCGCCAGCAGCTCTCAGGTGGACTATGGCTACACCTTC.